This T cell receptor (beta chain) appears in the sequencing data of a study of identical twins. Losses at the gene ends were 2 bases for V and 7 bases for J; bases not matched to a gene: 9. Germline V gives CDR1 SGHVS, CDR2 FQNEAQ. This CDR3 is 16 amino acids long. Everyone who gave samples was a healthy Caucasian. TCRdb fed the 5' RACE reads into MiXCR, producing one record per CDR3 protein. The sample holds hundreds of thousands of distinct CDR3 sequences, about 20% seen once. This clonotype was detected a few times. The sample was also linked to a second study, of T cells expressing NK-cell markers. That source reports: All TCR beta repertoires analysed originated from sorted CD3+CD56+NKG2C+, CD3+CD56+NKG2C- and CD3+CD56-NKG2C+ T cells. Within the sequenced cohort of eight donors, seven exhibited HCMV seropositivity and one was seronegative. In a handful of donors, dominant clonotypes made up about 28.3-65% of CD3+CD56-NKG2C+ cells.

The material sequenced was PBMCs. This TCR derives from a woman younger than 35 in good health. The chain couples TRBV7-8 to TRBJ2-1, with TRBD1 identical over 9 bases. The CDR3: CASSLWWTGAGNEQFF. Here the CDR3 DNA reads TGTGCCAGCAGCTTATGGTGGACAGGGGCGGGGAATGAGCAGTTCTTC. The full variable domain, completed using reference TRBV7-8 and TRBJ2-1, is GAGVSQSPRYKVAKRGQDVALRCDPISGHVSLFWYQQALGQGPEFLTYFQNEAQLDKSGLPSDRFFAERPEGSVSTLKIQRTQQEDSAVYLCASSLWWTGAGNEQFFGPGTRLTVL.